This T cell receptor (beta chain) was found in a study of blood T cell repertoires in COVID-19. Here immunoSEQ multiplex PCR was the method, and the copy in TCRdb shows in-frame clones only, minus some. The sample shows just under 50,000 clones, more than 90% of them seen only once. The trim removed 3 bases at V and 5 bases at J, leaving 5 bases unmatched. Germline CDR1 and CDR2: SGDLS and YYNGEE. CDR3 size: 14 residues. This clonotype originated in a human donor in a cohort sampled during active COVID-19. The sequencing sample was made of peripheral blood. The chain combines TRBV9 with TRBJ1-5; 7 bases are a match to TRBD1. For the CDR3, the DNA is TGTGCCAGCAGCGGGGACAGTGCCTATCAGCCCCAGCATTTT. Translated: CASSGDSAYQPQHF.